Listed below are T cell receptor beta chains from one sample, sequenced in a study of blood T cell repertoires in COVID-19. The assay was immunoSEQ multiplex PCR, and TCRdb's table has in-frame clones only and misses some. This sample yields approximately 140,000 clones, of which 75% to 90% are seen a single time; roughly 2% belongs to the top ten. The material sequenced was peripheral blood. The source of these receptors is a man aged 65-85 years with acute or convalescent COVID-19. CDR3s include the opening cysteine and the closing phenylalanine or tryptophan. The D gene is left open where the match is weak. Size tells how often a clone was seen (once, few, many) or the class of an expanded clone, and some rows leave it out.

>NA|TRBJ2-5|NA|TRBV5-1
CASSLMAGVNQETQYF
TGCGCCAGCAGCTTGATGGCAGGGGTCAACCAAGAGACCCAGTACTTC
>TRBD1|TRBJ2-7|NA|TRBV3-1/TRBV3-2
CASSLGTGEQYF
TGTGCCAGCAGCCTCGGGACAGGCGAGCAGTACTTC
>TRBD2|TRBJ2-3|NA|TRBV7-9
CASSLLGGGLTDTQYF
TGTGCCAGCAGCTTACTAGGCGGGGGACTCACAGATACGCAGTATTTT
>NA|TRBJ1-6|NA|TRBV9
CASSVEWAPVNSPLHF
TGTGCCAGCAGCGTAGAATGGGCGCCCGTTAATTCACCCCTCCACTTT
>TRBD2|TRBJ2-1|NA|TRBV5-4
CASSPPGRYNEQFF
TGTGCCAGCAGCCCTCCCGGGAGGTACAATGAGCAGTTCTTC
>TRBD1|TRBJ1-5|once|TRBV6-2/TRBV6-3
CASSRQGAISNQPQHF
TGTGCCAGCAGTCGACAGGGGGCGATAAGCAATCAGCCCCAGCATTTT
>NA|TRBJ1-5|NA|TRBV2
CASSGTVLAQHF
TGTGCCAGCAGTGGGACAGTCCTTGCCCAGCATTTT
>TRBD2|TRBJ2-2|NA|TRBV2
CATNKEGTSGSLTGELFF
TGTGCCACCAATAAAGAAGGGACTAGCGGGAGCTTAACCGGGGAGCTGTTTTTT
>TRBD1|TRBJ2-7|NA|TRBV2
CASSSDRGYEQYF
TGTGCCAGCAGTTCCGACAGGGGCTACGAGCAGTACTTC
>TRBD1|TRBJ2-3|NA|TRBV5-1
CASSGGQGADTQYF
TGCGCCAGCAGCGGCGGACAGGGGGCGGATACGCAGTATTTT